These 27 T cell receptor beta chains were sequenced from one sample in a study of OX40 agonist ivuxolimab in advanced cancers. Profiled with immunoSEQ multiplex PCR; TCRdb holds only in-frame clones, not every one. The sample lists more than 50,000 clones; approximately 86% were seen once. Sequencing was performed on CD4+ or CD8+ T cells sorted from blood, taken in a trial of the OX40 agonist ivuxolimab. The receptors were sampled from an adult with an advanced solid tumor such as melanoma, head and neck, liver or kidney cancer.

V gene TRBV18 combines with J gene TRBJ1-4; D might be TRBD1 (5 bases). The CDR3 length is 13 residues. V gave up 4 bases and J gave up 6 bases, with 9 bases separating them. Germline V gene data show CDR1 as KGHSH and CDR2 as LQKENI. The CDR3 here is CASSRGGDEKLFF. DNA for the CDR3: TGTGCCAGCTCACGGGGCGGCGATGAAAAACTGTTTTTT.

V usage is TRBV5-4 and J usage is TRBJ2-7; 9 bases match TRBD1. V was pared by 5 bases and J by 5 bases, with 11 bases of the junction left unmatched. In germline, CDR1 is SGHNT, CDR2 YYREEE (reference sequence). The CDR3 consists of 15 residues. Written as DNA, the CDR3 is TGTGCCAGCAGGCAAGGGACAGGGCCTTACCACGAGCAGTACTTC. Translating gives CASRQGTGPYHEQYF.

This chain connects TRBV5-1 to TRBJ2-5, with 7 bases matching TRBD1. The CDR3 contains 13 residues. J gave up 11 bases and V 2 bases, and 9 bases lay outside the gene matches. The germline CDR1 and CDR2 sequences are SGHRS and YFSETQ. The CDR3 here is CASSLTTGREQYF. CDR3 coding DNA: TGCGCCAGCAGCTTAACGACAGGGAGAGAGCAGTACTTC.

This rearrangement joins TRBV6-6 to TRBJ2-6, with D perhaps TRBD1 or TRBD2 (6 bases each). The CDR3 totals 15 residues. Trimming took off 6 bases at V and 2 bases at J, with 11 bases between the two ends. Germline-derived CDR1 and CDR2 are MNHNY and SVGAGI (reference sequence). This CDR3 is CASSYGGAGANVLTF. In nucleotides, the CDR3 is TGTGCCAGCAGCTACGGGGGCGCTGGGGCCAACGTCCTGACTTTC.

The rearrangement uses TRBV19 and TRBJ1-1; D possibly corresponds to TRBD1 (5 bases). CDR1 is LNHDA, CDR2 SQIVND, per germline (reference sequence). V was trimmed by 5 bases and J by 0 bases, leaving 7 bases between them. The CDR3 is made up of 13 amino acids. The CDR3 DNA reads TGTGCCAGTAGTTTCAGGGTGAACACTGAAGCTTTCTTT. Translating gives CASSFRVNTEAFF.

This chain uses TRBV7-2 with TRBJ1-2; no clear D gene. The ends were cut back, 3 bases at V and 5 bases at J, with 7 bases in the middle. Germline CDR1 SGHTA, CDR2 FQGNSA. The CDR3 spans 12 residues. The CDR3 protein is CASSLEKYGYTF. The CDR3 nucleotides are TGTGCCAGCAGCTTGGAAAAATATGGCTACACCTTC.

The V gene is TRBV4-2, the J gene TRBJ2-1; D is unclear. CDR1 and CDR2 (germline): LGHNA, YNFKEQ. V lost 0 bases, J lost 0 bases, and 6 bases lay in between. CDR3 length equals 15 residues. CDR3 in amino acids: CASSQDKDSYNEQFF. The CDR3 DNA reads as TGTGCCAGCAGCCAAGATAAGGACTCCTACAATGAGCAGTTCTTC.

The chain recombines TRBV5-1 with TRBJ1-5; D remains ambiguous. This CDR3 contains 13 residues. The germline V gene encodes CDR1 SGHRS and CDR2 YFSETQ. With 1 base removed from V and 5 bases from J, the gap between germline ends came to 7 bases. The CDR3 protein is CASSLSYDQPQHF. Here the CDR3 DNA reads TGCGCCAGCAGCTTGTCTTACGATCAGCCCCAGCATTTT.

The rearrangement links TRBV9 to TRBJ1-2, with a possible D match to TRBD1 (5 bases). This CDR3 is 16 amino acids long. With 0 bases removed from V and 4 bases from J, the gap between germline ends came to 16 bases. Germline V gives CDR1 SGDLS, CDR2 YYNGEE. The CDR3 is CASSVAPGTGSYGYTF. In nucleotides, the CDR3 is TGTGCCAGCAGCGTAGCTCCGGGGACGGGAAGCTATGGCTACACCTTC.

Only one count was recorded for this clone. The chain couples TRBV4-1 to TRBJ1-4; D not resolved. The germline gives CDR1 MGHRA, CDR2 YSYEKL. The CDR3 length is 16 residues. The ends were cut back, 0 bases at V and 4 bases at J, with 12 bases in the middle. The CDR3 DNA sequence: TGCGCCAGCAGCCAAGACCCTTCTGGGATTAATGAAAAACTGTTTTTT. It translates to CASSQDPSGINEKLFF.

The CDR3: CASTFRWGGGYTF. CDR3 sequence (DNA): TGTGCCAGCACCTTTCGATGGGGGGGTGGCTACACCTTC. The rearrangement links TRBV28 to TRBJ1-2; tentative D call: TRBD1 (5 bases). V gave up 7 bases and J gave up 7 bases, with 16 bases separating them. Germline V lookup: CDR1 MDHEN, CDR2 SYDVKM. This CDR3 has 13 residues.

The rearrangement links TRBV29-1 to TRBJ2-2, with D possibly being TRBD1 (6 bases). V lost 5 bases to trimming and J lost 0 bases, with 7 bases between them. The germline CDR1 and CDR2 sequences are SQVTM and ANQGSEA. CDR3 size: 13 residues. In nucleotides, the CDR3 is TGCAGCGTTAGGACAGCGAACACCGGGGAGCTGTTTTTT. Protein: CSVRTANTGELFF.

This clone occurred a few times. CDR3 sequence: CSVEDMGSGAEQYF. CDR3 DNA: TGCAGCGTTGAAGATATGGGATCGGGAGCCGAGCAGTACTTC. The chain links TRBV29-1 to TRBJ2-7; perhaps TRBD2 as D (6 bases). V gave up 0 bases and J gave up 6 bases, with 15 bases separating them. CDR1 is SQVTM and CDR2 is ANQGSEA in the germline V gene. This CDR3 spans 14 amino acids.

This sequence joins TRBV7-2 and TRBJ2-5, with D perhaps TRBD1 or TRBD2 (5 bases each). Germline assignment: CDR1 SGHTA and CDR2 FQGNSA. This CDR3 has 13 residues. V was trimmed by 3 bases and J by 6 bases, leaving 11 bases between them. The CDR3 region is CASSLFGAKTQYF. In DNA, the CDR3 is TGTGCCAGCAGCTTGTTCGGGGCGAAGACCCAGTACTTC.

The chain joins TRBV19 to TRBJ1-5, with 7 positions matching TRBD1. The V and J ends lost 5 bases and 5 bases, in that order; junction bases with no gene match: 3. The germline V gene has CDR1 LNHDA and CDR2 SQIVND (reference sequence). CDR3 length: 13 amino acids. In nucleotides, the CDR3 is TGTGCCAGTAGTTCAGGGGGTTATCAGCCCCAGCATTTT. It yields the protein CASSSGGYQPQHF.

The CDR3 protein is CASRWGSNQPQHF. CDR3 nucleotide sequence: TGTGCCAGCAGATGGGGTAGCAATCAGCCCCAGCATTTT. V and J are TRBV28 and TRBJ1-5; D ambiguous. Trimming pared 6 bases from V and 0 bases from J, leaving 6 bases between. Germline-derived CDR1 and CDR2 are MDHEN and SYDVKM. This CDR3 contains 13 residues. The whole variable domain, remainder taken from reference TRBV28 and TRBJ1-5, is DVKVTQSSRYLVKRTGEKVFLECVQDMDHENMFWYRQDPGLGLRLIYFSYDVKMKEKGDIPEGYSVSREKKERFSLILESASTNQTSMYLCASRWGSNQPQHFGDGTRLSIL.

The chain recombines TRBV6-1 with TRBJ1-2; 7 nucleotides agree with TRBD1. Germline CDR1 reads MNHNS; CDR2 reads SASEGT. The CDR3 extends over 15 amino acids. The J segment lost 10 bases and the V segment lost 1 base, leaving 12 bases of the junction unmatched. The CDR3 sequence: CASSEVPPRQGYYTF. The DNA for the CDR3 is TGTGCCAGCAGTGAAGTTCCCCCTAGACAGGGATACTACACCTTC.

This chain uses TRBV5-4 with TRBJ2-5; D is ambiguous. The length of the CDR3 is 14 residues. V lost 4 bases and J lost 5, with 15 bases in between. Per germline, CDR1 SGHNT and CDR2 YYREEE (reference sequence). The CDR3 sequence is CASSVDHSRETQYF. CDR3 in DNA: TGTGCCAGCAGCGTCGACCACTCTCGGGAGACCCAGTACTTC.

The chain couples TRBV25-1 to TRBJ1-6; D may be TRBD1 (5 bases). The CDR3 has 16 amino acids. The germline CDR1 and CDR2 sequences are MGHDK and SYGVNS. Between the trimmed V and J ends, which lost 5 bases and 4 bases, there was a span of 15 bases. CDR3: CASSPLGGRYNSPLHF. CDR3 DNA: TGTGCCAGCAGTCCCCTCGGGGGTAGATATAATTCACCCCTCCACTTT.

This sequence joins TRBV6-1 and TRBJ1-2, with D unclear. Germline CDR1 MNHNS, CDR2 SASEGT. Deletions cut 2 bases from V and 2 bases from J, with 6 bases between. The CDR3 extends over 13 amino acids. The CDR3 bases are TGTGCCAGCAGTGAACCAGCCAACTATGGCTACACCTTC. Translation gives CASSEPANYGYTF.

The genes are TRBV29-1 and TRBJ1-2; 7 bases are shared with TRBD1. J was trimmed by 1 base and V by 6 bases; bases with no gene match: 5. The CDR3 runs 13 residues. Germline CDR1 and CDR2: SQVTM and ANQGSEA. The CDR3 region has the DNA TGCAGCGTACGGACAGGCATTAACTATGGCTACACCTTC. It specifies CSVRTGINYGYTF.

The chain employs TRBV14 and TRBJ2-5; the D call may be TRBD1 or TRBD2 (6 bases each). Trimming stripped 4 bases from V and 0 bases from J, with 12 bases between. CDR3 length: 15 amino acids. The V gene's germline CDR1 is SGHDN and CDR2 FVKESK. CDR3 DNA: TGTGCCAGCAGCCGGGGGGACACTTACCAAGAGACCCAGTACTTC. It specifies CASSRGDTYQETQYF.

The chain has TRBV6-5 and TRBJ2-7; 7 bases match TRBD1. J lost 2 bases, V lost 8 bases, and 9 bases had no gene match. This CDR3 contains 14 residues. CDR1 and CDR2 (germline): MNHEY, SVGAGI. CDR3 sequence: CASYRPGTAYEQYF. The CDR3 nucleotides read TGTGCCAGCTACAGACCCGGGACAGCCTACGAGCAGTACTTC.

The rearrangement joins TRBV27 to TRBJ2-1; D perhaps matches TRBD2 (5 bases). This CDR3 contains 12 residues. V lost 8 bases, J lost 7 bases, and 12 bases lay in between. The germline V gene has CDR1 MNHEY and CDR2 SMNVEV (reference sequence). For the CDR3, the DNA is TGTGCCAGCGAAGGTAGCGTGAATGAGCAGTTCTTC. Translation gives CASEGSVNEQFF.

The V gene is TRBV7-8, the J gene TRBJ1-4; D gene unclear. V was shortened by 1 base and J by 12 bases, with 15 bases between the two germline ends. The CDR3 totals 14 residues. Germline V lookup: CDR1 SGHVS, CDR2 FQNEAQ. The CDR3 sequence: CASSLVTEPVELFF. The CDR3 nucleotides read TGTGCCAGCAGCTTAGTAACAGAACCGGTGGAACTGTTTTTT.

V usage is TRBV6-1 and J usage is TRBJ1-4; no reliable D call. This CDR3 region has 13 residues. Germline CDR1 MNHNS, CDR2 SASEGT. CDR3 sequence: CASRVATNEKLFF. CDR3 nucleotide sequence: TGTGCTTCAAGGGTTGCAACTAATGAAAAACTGTTTTTT.

The J gene is TRBJ2-2, the V gene TRBV5-6; no clear D gene. Germline V gene sequence: CDR1 SGHDT, CDR2 YYEEEE. The length of the CDR3 is 14 residues. The ends were cut back, 0 bases at V and 6 bases at J, with 9 bases in the middle. The CDR3: CASSLVPDSGELFF. CDR3 sequence (DNA): TGTGCCAGCAGCTTGGTTCCGGATTCCGGGGAGCTGTTTTTT.